These 2 T cell receptor beta chains were all obtained from the same sample, sequenced in a study of blood T cell repertoires in COVID-19. Assay: immunoSEQ multiplex PCR; the TCRdb copy retains only in-frame clones and omits some. The sample records more than 15,000 clones, 80% to 85% being singletons. Material: peripheral blood. The receptors were gathered from a man aged 60 to 69 with acute or convalescent COVID-19.

V and J are TRBV5-1 and TRBJ1-1; D is undetermined. CDR3 length: 13 amino acids. Germline-derived CDR1 and CDR2 are SGHRS and YFSETQ. V was clipped by 4 bases and J by 0 bases, with 7 bases between them. Written as DNA, the CDR3 is TGCGCCAGCAGCCCCTTAATGAACACTGAAGCTTTCTTT. Its translation: CASSPLMNTEAFF.

CDR3 in DNA: TGTGCCAGCAGCTTGATGCTCGTCGGGTATGGCTACACCTTC. As protein: CASSLMLVGYGYTF. The V gene is TRBV5-5, the J gene TRBJ1-2; D remains unclear. Germline V CDR1 and CDR2: SGHKS, YYEKEE (reference sequence). This CDR3 has 14 residues. V gave up 1 base and J gave up 5 bases, with 12 bases separating them.